The present T cell receptor beta chain was sequenced within a study of T cell responses to AZD1222 COVID-19 vaccine (dated by TCRdb to about 2021). Study-level background: TCR sequencing covered 233 trial participants: roughly 200 given two doses of AZD1222 and 26 given two doses of MenACWY control vaccine. Trial participants were enrolled into age subgroups of 18-55, 56-69 and 70-plus years, which contained approximately 150, 28 and 58 TCR-sequenced participants, respectively.

With regard to this clone: Its antigen specificity is not known. No qualities accompany the bases; no much larger clone lies one base away.

The time point label of this sample denotes: about 28 days (+/-7) after the second vaccine dose. What the treatment or condition label conveys for this sample: meningococcal conjugate vaccine given as trial control. Vaccinee samples came from UK trials COV001 and COV002, including a single-blind randomized controlled phase 2/3 trial of AZD1222 (ChAdOx1 nCoV-19) in healthy adults. For TCRbeta chain sequencing, PBMC samples were collected from trial participants at day 0 and at day 28 after the second dose. What the work shows at the level of the full study, not this receptor alone: Conclusions about previously exposed vaccinees are limited because only 6 or 7 AZD1222 recipients were SARS-CoV-2 seropositive at baseline. CD4 TCRs associated with the vaccine covered the entire spike protein, and the dominant responses were in regions 160-218 and 743-854. The 56-69-year group was small, and its depth increase did not reach significance, likely because of low power. Participants were mostly white British, with more females than males. The authors suggested clonal diversity may have been underestimated. Nearly half of unique spike-specific TCRs reportedly recognized epitopes outside regions mutated in the B.1.351 and B.1.1.7 variants. After two AZD1222 doses, spike-specific TCR breadth and depth were significantly higher than at day 0 and than in MenACWY recipients. Because no day 14 peak-response samples were available, repertoires were characterized only after the peak T cell response.

The CDR3 regions of human TCRbeta chains were analyzed by immunosequencing. The source study handled its data this way. TCRs in the repertoires were compared against a reference library of SARS-CoV-2-specific TCRs that had been generated with the MIRA antigen-specificity platform. Breadth meant the fraction of unique TCRs that were SARS-CoV-2-associated, whereas depth meant the fraction of total T cells that were SARS-CoV-2-associated. Each spike-specific TCR was assigned to its reactive spike region and to a CD4 or CD8 class using the MIRA data. Log10-transformed breadth and depth values were compared by one-way ANOVA with Sidak's multiple comparisons tests. The table comes from immuneACCESS by way of TCRdb, which keeps in-frame sequences with V and J called. Part of the clones is missing from these tables; in studies checked, under half for an unresolved V gene and the rest for unknown reasons. That table is the source of V, J and clone size, and D and trimming were worked out from the DNA. Recorded for this sample are about 140,000 clones; about 89% of them occurred a single time. The ten largest make up around 8% of the sample.

The germline V gene encodes CDR1 SGHTA and CDR2 FQGNSA. The cysteine opens and the phenylalanine closes a CDR3 of 15 amino acids. CDR3 DNA only is kept here, 45 bases in frame from base 1. After removal of 5 bases from V and 4 bases from J, the junction retains 7 bases not matched to a gene. This clonotype was obtained from an adult who received the MenACWY meningococcal vaccine as a control. This chain is built from TRBV7-2 and TRBJ2-7, with 11 middle bases fitting TRBD1. Material: peripheral blood, obtained 28 days after the second dose of the MenACWY control vaccine. The DNA reads as follows: TGTGCCAGCAGCCCCGGACAGGGGGCGTTTTACGAGCAGTACTTC. It encodes CASSPGQGAFYEQYF.